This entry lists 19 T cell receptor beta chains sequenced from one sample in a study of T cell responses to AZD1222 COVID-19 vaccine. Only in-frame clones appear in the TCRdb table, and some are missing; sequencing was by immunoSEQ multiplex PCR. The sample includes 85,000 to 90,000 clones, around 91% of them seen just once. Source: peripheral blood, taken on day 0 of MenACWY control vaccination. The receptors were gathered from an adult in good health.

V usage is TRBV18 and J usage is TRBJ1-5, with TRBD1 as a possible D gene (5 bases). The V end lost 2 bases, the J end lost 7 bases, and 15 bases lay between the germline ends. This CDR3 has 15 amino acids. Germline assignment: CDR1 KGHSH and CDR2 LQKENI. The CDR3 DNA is TGTGCCAGCTCACCAATCGGGGCCGGGGGGCAGCCCCAGCATTTT. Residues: CASSPIGAGGQPQHF.

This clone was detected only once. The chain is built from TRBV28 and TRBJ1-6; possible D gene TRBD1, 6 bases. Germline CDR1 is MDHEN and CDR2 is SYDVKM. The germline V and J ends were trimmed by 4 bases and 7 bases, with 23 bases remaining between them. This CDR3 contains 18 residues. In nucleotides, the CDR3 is TGTGCCAGCAGTTGGGACACCCACGAATCGATCATAAATTCACCCCTCCACTTT. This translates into CASSWDTHESIINSPLHF.

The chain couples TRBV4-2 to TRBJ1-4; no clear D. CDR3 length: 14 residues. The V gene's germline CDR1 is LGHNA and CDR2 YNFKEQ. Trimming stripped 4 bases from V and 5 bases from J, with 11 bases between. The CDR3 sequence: CASSPEVKNEKLFF. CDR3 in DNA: TGTGCCAGCAGCCCAGAAGTAAAAAATGAAAAACTGTTTTTT.

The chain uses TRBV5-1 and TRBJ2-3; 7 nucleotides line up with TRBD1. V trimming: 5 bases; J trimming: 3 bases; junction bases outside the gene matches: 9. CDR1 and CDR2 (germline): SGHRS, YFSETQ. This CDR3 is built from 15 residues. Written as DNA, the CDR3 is TGCGCCAGCAGTCAAGGACAGGAGAAGACAGATACGCAGTATTTT. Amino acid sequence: CASSQGQEKTDTQYF.

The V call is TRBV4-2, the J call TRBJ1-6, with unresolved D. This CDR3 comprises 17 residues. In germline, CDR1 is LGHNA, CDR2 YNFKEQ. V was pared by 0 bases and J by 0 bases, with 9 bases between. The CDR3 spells CASSQDRGNSYNSPLHF. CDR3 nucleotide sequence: TGTGCCAGCAGCCAAGATCGTGGCAACTCCTATAATTCACCCCTCCACTTT.

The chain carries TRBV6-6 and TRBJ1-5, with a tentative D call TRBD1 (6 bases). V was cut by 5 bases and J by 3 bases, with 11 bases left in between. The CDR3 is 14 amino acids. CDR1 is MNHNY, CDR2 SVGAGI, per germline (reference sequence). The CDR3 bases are TGTGCCAGCAGTACCTGGGACAACAATCAGCCCCAGCATTTT. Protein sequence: CASSTWDNNQPQHF.

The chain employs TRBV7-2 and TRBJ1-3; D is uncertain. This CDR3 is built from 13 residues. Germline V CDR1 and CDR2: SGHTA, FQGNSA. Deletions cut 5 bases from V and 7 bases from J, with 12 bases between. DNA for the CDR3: TGTGCCAGCAGCCCCGCCGTTACGAACACCATATATTTT. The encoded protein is CASSPAVTNTIYF. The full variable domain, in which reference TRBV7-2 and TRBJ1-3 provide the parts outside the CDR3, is GAGVSQSPSNKVTEKGKDVELRCDPISGHTALYWYRQSLGQGLEFLIYFQGNSAPDKSGLPSDRFSAERTGGSVSTLTIQRTQQEDSAVYLCASSPAVTNTIYFGEGSWLTVV.

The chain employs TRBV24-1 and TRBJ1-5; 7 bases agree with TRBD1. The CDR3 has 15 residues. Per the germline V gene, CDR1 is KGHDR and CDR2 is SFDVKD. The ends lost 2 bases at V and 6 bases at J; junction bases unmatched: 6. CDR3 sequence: CATSDWGNRGQPQHF. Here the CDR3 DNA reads TGTGCCACCAGTGATTGGGGAAACAGGGGTCAGCCCCAGCATTTT.

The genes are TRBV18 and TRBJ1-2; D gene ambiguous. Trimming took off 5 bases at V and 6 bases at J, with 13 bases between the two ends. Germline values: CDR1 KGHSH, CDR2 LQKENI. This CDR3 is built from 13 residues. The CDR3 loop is CASSAKQEDGYTF. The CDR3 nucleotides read TGTGCCAGCTCAGCAAAGCAAGAGGATGGCTACACCTTC. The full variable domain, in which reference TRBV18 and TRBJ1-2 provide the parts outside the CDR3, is NAGVMQNPRHLVRRRGQEARLRCSPMKGHSHVYWYRQLPEEGLKFMVYLQKENIIDESGMPKERFSAEFPKEGPSILRIQQVVRGDSAAYFCASSAKQEDGYTFGSGTRLTVV.

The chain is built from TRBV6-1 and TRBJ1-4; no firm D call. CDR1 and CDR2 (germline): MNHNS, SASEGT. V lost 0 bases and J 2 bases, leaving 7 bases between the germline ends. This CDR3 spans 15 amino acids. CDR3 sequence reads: CASSEAGQTNEKLFF. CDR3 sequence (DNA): TGTGCCAGCAGTGAAGCAGGCCAGACTAATGAAAAACTGTTTTTT.

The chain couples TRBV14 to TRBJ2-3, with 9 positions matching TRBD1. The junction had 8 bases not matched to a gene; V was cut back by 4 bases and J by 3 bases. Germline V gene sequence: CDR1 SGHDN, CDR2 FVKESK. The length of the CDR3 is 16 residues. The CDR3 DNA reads TGTGCCAGCAGCCCTAGGCCGGGACAGGGTACAGATACGCAGTATTTT. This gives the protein CASSPRPGQGTDTQYF.

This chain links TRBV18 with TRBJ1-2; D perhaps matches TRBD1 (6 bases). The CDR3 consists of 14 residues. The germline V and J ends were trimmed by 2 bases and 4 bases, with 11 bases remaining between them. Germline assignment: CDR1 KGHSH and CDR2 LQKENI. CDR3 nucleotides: TGTGCCAGCTCACCATCAGGGGTTGGCTATGGCTACACCTTC. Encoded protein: CASSPSGVGYGYTF. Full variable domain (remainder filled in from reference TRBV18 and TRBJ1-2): NAGVMQNPRHLVRRRGQEARLRCSPMKGHSHVYWYRQLPEEGLKFMVYLQKENIIDESGMPKERFSAEFPKEGPSILRIQQVVRGDSAAYFCASSPSGVGYGYTFGSGTRLTVV.

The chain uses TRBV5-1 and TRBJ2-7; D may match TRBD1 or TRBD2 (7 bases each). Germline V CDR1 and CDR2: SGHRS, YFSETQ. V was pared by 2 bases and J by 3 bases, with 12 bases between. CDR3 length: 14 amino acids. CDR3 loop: CASSFQGEGYEQYF. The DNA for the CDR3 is TGCGCCAGCAGCTTTCAGGGGGAGGGCTACGAGCAGTACTTC.

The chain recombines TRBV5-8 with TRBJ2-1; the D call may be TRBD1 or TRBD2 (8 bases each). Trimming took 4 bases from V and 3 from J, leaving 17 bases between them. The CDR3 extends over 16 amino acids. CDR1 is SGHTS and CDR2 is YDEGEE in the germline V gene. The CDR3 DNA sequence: TGTGCCAGCAGCACGGGAGGGGACAGGCTCTACAATGAGCAGTTCTTC. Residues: CASSTGGDRLYNEQFF.

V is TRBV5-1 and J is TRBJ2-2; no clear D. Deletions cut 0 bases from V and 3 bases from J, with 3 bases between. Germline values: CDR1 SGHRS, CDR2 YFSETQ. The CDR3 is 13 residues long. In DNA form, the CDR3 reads TGCGCCAGCAGCTTGGACCACACCGGGGAGCTGTTTTTT. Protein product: CASSLDHTGELFF.

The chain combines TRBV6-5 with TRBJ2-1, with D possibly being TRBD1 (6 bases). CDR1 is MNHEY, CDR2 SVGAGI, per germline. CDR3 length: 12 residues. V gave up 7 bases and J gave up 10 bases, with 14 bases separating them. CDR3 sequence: CASKDSLGEQFF. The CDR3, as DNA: TGTGCCAGCAAGGACAGTCTGGGGGAGCAGTTCTTC.

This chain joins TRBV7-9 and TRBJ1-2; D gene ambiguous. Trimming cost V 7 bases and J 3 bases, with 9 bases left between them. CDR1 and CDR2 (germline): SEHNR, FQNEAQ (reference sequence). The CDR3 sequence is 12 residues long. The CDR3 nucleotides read TGTGCCAGCAACTCATTGGACTATGGCTACACCTTC. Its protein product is CASNSLDYGYTF.

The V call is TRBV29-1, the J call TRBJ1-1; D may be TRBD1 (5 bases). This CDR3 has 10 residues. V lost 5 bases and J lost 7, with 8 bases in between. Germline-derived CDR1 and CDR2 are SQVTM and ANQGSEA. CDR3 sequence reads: CSVFDSEAFF. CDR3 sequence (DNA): TGCAGCGTTTTTGACAGTGAAGCTTTCTTT.

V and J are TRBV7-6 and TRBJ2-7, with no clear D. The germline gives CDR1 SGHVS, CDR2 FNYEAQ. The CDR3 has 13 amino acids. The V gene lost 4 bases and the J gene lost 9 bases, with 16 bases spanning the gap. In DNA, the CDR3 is TGTGCCAGCAGCTACGGACCGGGTGAGGTGCAGTACTTC. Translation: CASSYGPGEVQYF.